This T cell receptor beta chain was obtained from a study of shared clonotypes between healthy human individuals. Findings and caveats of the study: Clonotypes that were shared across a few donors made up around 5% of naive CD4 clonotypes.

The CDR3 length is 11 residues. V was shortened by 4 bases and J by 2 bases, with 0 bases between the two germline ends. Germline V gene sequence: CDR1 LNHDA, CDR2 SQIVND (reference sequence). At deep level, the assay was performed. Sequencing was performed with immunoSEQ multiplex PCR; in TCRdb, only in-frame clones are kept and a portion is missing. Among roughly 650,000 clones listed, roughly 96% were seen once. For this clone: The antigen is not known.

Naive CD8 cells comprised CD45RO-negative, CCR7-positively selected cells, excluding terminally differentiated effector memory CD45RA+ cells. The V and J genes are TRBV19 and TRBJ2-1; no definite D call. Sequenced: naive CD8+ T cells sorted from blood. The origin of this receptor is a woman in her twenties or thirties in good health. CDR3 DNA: TGTGCCAGTAGTACCTACAATGAGCAGTTCTTC. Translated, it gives CASSTYNEQFF.